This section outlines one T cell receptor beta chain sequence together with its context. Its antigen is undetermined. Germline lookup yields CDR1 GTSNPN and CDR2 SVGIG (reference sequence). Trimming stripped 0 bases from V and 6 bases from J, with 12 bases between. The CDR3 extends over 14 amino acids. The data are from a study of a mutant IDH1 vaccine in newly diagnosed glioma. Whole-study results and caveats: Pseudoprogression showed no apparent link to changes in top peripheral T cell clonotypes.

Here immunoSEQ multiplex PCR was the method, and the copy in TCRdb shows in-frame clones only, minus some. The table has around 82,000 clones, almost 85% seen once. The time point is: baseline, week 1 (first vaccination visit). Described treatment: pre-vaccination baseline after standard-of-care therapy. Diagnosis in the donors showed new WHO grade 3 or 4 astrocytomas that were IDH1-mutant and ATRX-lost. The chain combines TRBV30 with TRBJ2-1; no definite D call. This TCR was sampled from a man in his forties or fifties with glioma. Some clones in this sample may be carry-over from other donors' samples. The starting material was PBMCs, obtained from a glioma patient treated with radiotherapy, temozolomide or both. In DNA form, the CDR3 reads TGTGCCTGGAGTGTAACTTCGGTGGGCAATGAGCAGTTCTTC. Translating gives CAWSVTSVGNEQFF.